The 28 T cell receptor beta chains presented below share a single source sample, sequenced in a study of T cell clonality in common variable immunodeficiency. No antigens are known for them. Study conclusions and caveats: Common variable immunodeficiency TCR beta sequences reportedly had fewer deletions and N-nucleotide insertions.

Assay: immunoSEQ multiplex PCR; the TCRdb copy retains only in-frame clones and omits some. The sample includes about 6,600 clones, none of them occurring once. The sequenced material came from peripheral blood mononuclear cells. These TCRs come from a human donor with common variable immunodeficiency.

On this clone itself: The read stops 3 residues short of the end of the CDR3; the missing end is completed from the germline J gene. J is TRBJ2-2 and V is TRBV18; the D gene is possibly TRBD1 (6 bases). CDR3 length: 15 amino acids. V was clipped by 3 bases and J by 1 base, with 9 bases between them. The germline CDR1 and CDR2 sequences are KGHSH and LQKENI. The CDR3: CASSPYRENTGELFF. The CDR3 bases that were read are TGTGCCAGCTCACCTTACAGGGAGAACACCGGGGAG. Full variable domain (rest looked up from reference TRBV18 and TRBJ2-2): NAGVMQNPRHLVRRRGQEARLRCSPMKGHSHVYWYRQLPEEGLKFMVYLQKENIIDESGMPKERFSAEFPKEGPSILRIQQVVRGDSAAYFCASSPYRENTGELFFGEGSRLTVL.

In this sample, this clone turned up a few times. The read ends 3 residues before the CDR3 terminus; that terminus is restored from the germline J gene. The chain has TRBV7-9 and TRBJ1-4, with unresolved D. This CDR3 is built from 14 residues. V lost 5 bases, J lost 7 bases, and 14 bases lay in between. Germline V gene lookup returns CDR1 SEHNR and CDR2 FQNEAQ (reference sequence). The sequenced part of the CDR3 DNA is TGTGCCAGCAGCAGACTCCCCTTCTTTGAAAAA. It yields the protein CASSRLPFFEK. The entire CDR3 protein reads CASSRLPFFEKLFF.

This clone was counted between two and nine times. The CDR3 is cut off 3 residues early in the read; its end comes from the germline J gene. This chain links TRBV18 with TRBJ1-1; the match to TRBD1 covers 9 bases. The germline CDR1 and CDR2 sequences are KGHSH and LQKENI. V was pared by 3 bases and J by 4 bases, with 6 bases of the junction left unmatched. This CDR3 comprises 15 residues. CDR3 region: CASSPLDRGGTEAFF. The DNA read from the CDR3 is TGTGCCAGCTCACCCCTGGACAGGGGAGGCACTGAA.

Regarding this clone: The missing CDR3 end, 3 residues past where the read stops, is filled in from the germline J gene. This chain joins TRBV7-2 and TRBJ2-1, with unresolved D. Germline CDR1 is SGHTA and CDR2 is FQGNSA. The CDR3 totals 15 residues. Trimming took 3 bases from V and 0 from J, leaving 9 bases between them. The CDR3 is CASSFDISSYNEQFF. The sequenced part of the CDR3 DNA is TGTGCCAGCAGCTTCGACATTAGCTCCTACAATGAG.

This clone was found a few times. The CDR3 sequence is CASSSGTTSRSTDTQYF. Incomplete CDR3 DNA: TGTGCCAGCAGTAGCGGGACGACGAGTAGAAGCACAGATACG. This sequence joins TRBV6-2 or TRBV6-3 and TRBJ2-3; 7 bases map to TRBD2. The read ends 3 residues early relative to the CDR3; the germline J gene fills the gap. Germline assignment: CDR1 MNHEY and CDR2 SVGEGT. The CDR3 consists of 17 residues. V was pared by 5 bases and J by 0 bases, with 11 bases of the junction left unmatched.

Concerning this clone itself: The sequence runs out 3 residues before the end of the CDR3; the remainder is reconstructed from the germline J gene. The rearrangement joins TRBV2 to TRBJ2-7; TRBD2 matches 12 bases. Losses at the gene ends were 4 bases for V and 3 bases for J; bases not matched to a gene: 4. Germline-derived CDR1 and CDR2 are SNHLY and FYNNEI. CDR3 size: 15 residues. The part of the CDR3 DNA that was read is TGTGCCAGCAGTGCGACTAGCGGGAGTTTCTACGAG. It translates to CASSATSGSFYE. The CDR3 in its entirety is CASSATSGSFYEQYF.

A few counts support this clone. The CDR3 end falls 3 residues outside the read, so it is completed with the germline J gene. The V and J genes are TRBV6-1 and TRBJ2-7, with 9 bases matching TRBD1. CDR1 and CDR2 (germline): MNHNS, SASEGT. V lost 2 bases to trimming and J lost 6 bases; unmatched junction nucleotides: 11. The CDR3 consists of 16 residues. CDR3 protein: CASSELPGQGSSEQYF. The part of the CDR3 DNA that was read is TGTGCCAGCAGTGAACTTCCGGGACAGGGTTCTTCCGAG.

A remark on this clone: The read terminates 3 residues before the CDR3 end, so the remaining end is supplied by the germline J gene. The chain couples TRBV6-1 to TRBJ2-7; TRBD2 is a possible D gene (6 bases). Trimming stripped 4 bases from V and 4 bases from J, with 11 bases between. CDR3 length: 13 residues. Germline V gene data show CDR1 as MNHNS and CDR2 as SASEGT. CDR3 amino acids: CASSGGIGYEQYF. The sequenced part of the CDR3 DNA is TGTGCCAGCAGTGGCGGGATTGGATACGAG.

Details on this clone: The DNA ends 3 residues before the CDR3 does, and the rest of the CDR3 is filled in from the germline J gene. The J gene is TRBJ1-5, the V gene TRBV19; no clear D. CDR1 and CDR2 from the germline V gene are LNHDA and SQIVND (reference sequence). V shed 2 bases and J shed 5 bases, with 13 bases lying between them. The CDR3 length is 15 residues. CDR3 region: CASSIRDTSDQPQHF. CDR3 DNA (partial): TGTGCCAGTAGTATAAGAGACACTTCGGATCAGCCC.

This clone turned up a few times. The sequenced fragment ends 3 residues before the CDR3 boundary, so the rest is inferred from the germline J gene. The gene calls are TRBV18 and TRBJ2-1; possibly TRBD1 for D (6 bases). The CDR3 is made up of 15 amino acids. Germline V gives CDR1 KGHSH, CDR2 LQKENI. V was cut by 7 bases and J by 4 bases, with 17 bases left in between. The CDR3 sequence is CASLPSRDTYNEQFF. The CDR3 bases that were read are TGTGCCAGCTTGCCGTCCAGGGACACATACAATGAG.

Regarding this clone: The read halts 3 residues ahead of the CDR3 end, with the missing end drawn from the germline J gene. The chain recombines TRBV7-9 with TRBJ2-7; 8 bases are a match to TRBD2. This CDR3 is 15 amino acids long. The ends lost 7 bases at V and 2 bases at J; junction bases unmatched: 10. CDR1 SEHNR and CDR2 FQNEAQ come from the germline V gene (reference sequence). The CDR3 is CASKQGTSGPYEQYF. The sequenced CDR3 bases are TGTGCCAGCAAGCAGGGAACTAGCGGTCCCTACGAG.

A word on this clone: The read comes to an end 3 residues before the CDR3 does, leaving the germline J gene to fill in the end. Other DNA sequences of this sample code for an identical CDR3. The V and J genes are TRBV7-2 and TRBJ2-1; D is uncertain. The CDR3 loop spans 15 amino acids. The germline V gene encodes CDR1 SGHTA and CDR2 FQGNSA. The germline V and J ends were trimmed by 0 bases and 4 bases, with 10 bases remaining between them. The sequenced part of the CDR3 DNA is TGTGCCAGCAGCTTAGCAGGGCCCTCTTACAATGAG. Its translation: CASSLAGPSYNE. The whole CDR3 sequence is CASSLAGPSYNEQFF.

A note on this clone: The sequenced fragment ends 3 residues before the CDR3 boundary, so the rest is inferred from the germline J gene. The chain combines TRBV19 with TRBJ1-2, with D tentatively TRBD1 (6 bases). CDR3 length equals 12 residues. Germline values: CDR1 LNHDA, CDR2 SQIVND (reference sequence). The DNA read from the CDR3 is TGTGCCAGTAGTCCAGGGGTTGGCGGC. It encodes CASSPGVGG. The entire CDR3 protein is CASSPGVGGYTF.

A few counts support this clone. The CDR3 end lies 3 residues beyond the end of the read and is filled in from the germline J gene. The V gene is TRBV6-1, the J gene TRBJ2-3; 11 bases agree with TRBD2. The CDR3 extends over 15 amino acids. The trim removed 6 bases at V and 4 bases at J, leaving 6 bases unmatched. Germline CDR1 MNHNS, CDR2 SASEGT. The CDR3: CASSEKLAGADTQYF. The sequenced CDR3 bases are TGTGCCAGCAGCGAAAAACTAGCGGGAGCAGATACG.

Worth noting for this clone: The CDR3 end falls 3 residues outside the read, so it is completed with the germline J gene. The V call is TRBV7-6, the J call TRBJ2-3, with 7 bases matching TRBD1. The CDR3 extends over 14 amino acids. From germline, CDR1 is SGHVS and CDR2 FNYEAQ. V shed 7 bases, J shed 0 bases, and the junction held 4 bases outside the gene matches. Incomplete CDR3 DNA: TGTGCCAGCACCTTGGGACAGAGCACAGATACG. Encoded protein: CASTLGQSTDT. The CDR3 in full is CASTLGQSTDTQYF.

About this clone: Read sequence stops 3 residues before the CDR3 end, and the germline J gene provides the missing end. The genes are TRBV7-2 and TRBJ1-1, with TRBD1 identical over 11 bases. V lost 0 bases and J lost 6; bases outside the gene matches: 6. CDR3 length: 16 residues. Germline lookup yields CDR1 SGHTA and CDR2 FQGNSA. CDR3 DNA (partial): TGTGCCAGCAGCTTAGCGCATGGACAGGGGGCTCCTGAA. It codes for CASSLAHGQGAPE. The entire CDR3 sequence reads CASSLAHGQGAPEAFF. Looking up the rest from reference TRBV7-2 and TRBJ1-1 gives the full variable domain: GAGVSQSPSNKVTEKGKDVELRCDPISGHTALYWYRQSLGQGLEFLIYFQGNSAPDKSGLPSDRFSAERTGGSVSTLTIQRTQQEDSAVYLCASSLAHGQGAPEAFFGQGTRLTVV.

This clone came up a few times. Germline is not matched at one junction end, which may reflect a read error. Read data end 3 residues before the CDR3 end; the end is taken from the germline J gene. The gene calls are TRBV2 and TRBJ1-5; TRBD1 matches at 7 bases. Germline V lookup: CDR1 SNHLY, CDR2 FYNNEI. The CDR3 sequence is 13 residues long. CDR3 DNA (partial): TGTGCCAGCAGCCGGGACAGCAAGCAGCCC. Encoded protein: CASSRDSKQP. The whole CDR3 sequence reads CASSRDSKQPQHF. The full variable domain, with the rest looked up from reference TRBV2 and TRBJ1-5, is EPEVTQTPSHQVTQMGQEVILRCVPISNHLYFYWYRQILGQKVEFLVSFYNNEISEKSEIFDDQFSVERPDGSNFTLKIRSTKLEDSAMYFCASSRDSKQPQHFGDGTRLSIL.

With regard to this clone: The sequence runs out 3 residues before the end of the CDR3; the remainder is reconstructed from the germline J gene. The V call is TRBV2, the J call TRBJ2-7; 7 positions match TRBD1. The CDR3 sequence is 13 residues long. Germline CDR1 SNHLY, CDR2 FYNNEI. V trimming: 6 bases; J trimming: 4 bases; junction bases outside the gene matches: 6. CDR3 amino acids: CASRAQGSYEQYF. The covered CDR3 bases are TGTGCCAGCAGGGCACAGGGGAGTTACGAG.

As to this clone: The DNA ends 3 residues before the CDR3 does, and the rest of the CDR3 is filled in from the germline J gene. The rearrangement uses TRBV6-2 or TRBV6-3 and TRBJ2-2; possibly TRBD1 or TRBD2 for D (5 bases each). Germline V gives CDR1 MNHEY, CDR2 SVGEGT. V was pared by 7 bases and J by 6 bases, with 15 bases between. CDR3 length: 14 amino acids. CDR3 residues: CASTFEGPPGELFF. Partial CDR3 DNA: TGTGCCAGCACTTTTGAGGGGCCGCCCGGGGAG.

On this clone: The read comes to an end 3 residues before the CDR3 does, leaving the germline J gene to fill in the end. The rearrangement uses TRBV7-2 and TRBJ2-7, with 8 bases lining up with TRBD1. The CDR3 loop spans 15 amino acids. From germline, CDR1 is SGHTA and CDR2 FQGNSA. Trimming removed 2 bases from V and 0 bases from J; junction bases left unmatched: 3. Partial CDR3 DNA: TGTGCCAGCAGCTTACGGGACAGGTACTCCTACGAG. This codes for CASSLRDRYSYE. The whole CDR3 protein is CASSLRDRYSYEQYF. The full variable domain, in which reference TRBV7-2 and TRBJ2-7 provide the parts outside the CDR3, is GAGVSQSPSNKVTEKGKDVELRCDPISGHTALYWYRQSLGQGLEFLIYFQGNSAPDKSGLPSDRFSAERTGGSVSTLTIQRTQQEDSAVYLCASSLRDRYSYEQYFGPGTRLTVT.

As regards this clone: The read stops 3 residues short of the end of the CDR3; the missing end is completed from the germline J gene. The chain employs TRBV18 and TRBJ2-7, with 9 bases that match TRBD1. CDR3 size: 14 residues. The germline V gene has CDR1 KGHSH and CDR2 LQKENI. J was trimmed by 5 bases and V by 3 bases; bases with no gene match: 5. This CDR3 is CASSPRDRDNEQYF. The part of the CDR3 DNA that was read is TGTGCCAGCTCACCTCGGGACAGGGATAACGAG. Supplemented by reference TRBV18 and TRBJ2-7, the full variable domain reads NAGVMQNPRHLVRRRGQEARLRCSPMKGHSHVYWYRQLPEEGLKFMVYLQKENIIDESGMPKERFSAEFPKEGPSILRIQQVVRGDSAAYFCASSPRDRDNEQYFGPGTRLTVT.

This clone showed up just a few times. The read falls 3 residues short of the CDR3 end, and the missing part is taken from the germline J gene. The V and J genes are TRBV7-6 and TRBJ2-7; maybe TRBD1 (6 bases). Germline V gene data show CDR1 as SGHVS and CDR2 as FNYEAQ. Trimming shortened V by 5 bases and J by 4 bases, and 12 bases separated the two germline ends. The CDR3 runs to 13 residues. Here the CDR3 reads CASSPDRPYEQYF. The DNA read from the CDR3 is TGTGCCAGCAGCCCGGACAGACCTTACGAG.

As regards this clone: The DNA ends 3 residues before the CDR3 does, and the rest of the CDR3 is filled in from the germline J gene. The chain employs TRBV19 and TRBJ1-5; TRBD1 might be the D (5 bases). Germline assignment: CDR1 LNHDA and CDR2 SQIVND (reference sequence). V shed 2 bases and J shed 7 bases, with 9 bases lying between them. The CDR3 has 13 amino acids. CDR3 bases read: TGTGCCAGTAGTATAAACAGGCCGCAGCCC. This gives the protein CASSINRPQP. The entire CDR3 is CASSINRPQPQHF.

Comment on this clone: The read ends 3 residues before the CDR3 terminus; that terminus is restored from the germline J gene. This sequence joins TRBV7-9 and TRBJ1-2; TRBD1 matches at 8 bases. The CDR3 consists of 15 residues. V shed 1 base and J 4 bases; nucleotides not matched to a gene: 5. Looked up from germline, CDR1 is SEHNR and CDR2 is FQNEAQ (reference sequence). CDR3 sequence reads: CASSLEAGGSYGYTF. CDR3 DNA, as far as it was read: TGTGCCAGCAGCTTAGAGGCAGGGGGCTCCTATGGC.

Regarding this clone: The read ends 3 residues shy of where the CDR3 ends; the end is completed using the germline J gene. The rearrangement joins TRBV7-9 to TRBJ2-7; maybe TRBD1 (6 bases). Trimming removed 2 bases from V and 5 bases from J, with 16 bases in between. From germline, CDR1 is SEHNR and CDR2 FQNEAQ (reference sequence). The CDR3 is 15 residues long. CDR3 in amino acids: CASSLWQGLRNEQYF. The CDR3 bases that were read are TGTGCCAGCAGCTTATGGCAGGGGCTCAGGAACGAG.

About this clone: The read ends 3 residues before the CDR3 terminus; that terminus is restored from the germline J gene. This rearrangement joins TRBV7-9 to TRBJ1-6; D possibly corresponds to TRBD1 (5 bases). Germline CDR1 is SEHNR and CDR2 is FQNEAQ (reference sequence). The CDR3 has 14 residues. Incomplete CDR3 DNA: TGTGCCAGCACGCTTGGCGGGGCGGAACTGGCC. Translation gives CASTLGGAELA. The complete CDR3 sequence is CASTLGGAELALHF.

By frequency in the sample, this clone is medium-sized. The read falls 3 residues short of the CDR3 end, and the missing part is taken from the germline J gene. The V and J genes are TRBV29-1 and TRBJ1-1; no clear D gene. Trimming shortened V by 5 bases and J by 1 base, and 5 bases separated the two germline ends. Germline V gives CDR1 SQVTM, CDR2 ANQGSEA. CDR3 size: 11 residues. Incomplete CDR3 DNA: TGCAGCGTTAGGGCGAACACTGAA. It translates to CSVRANTE. The CDR3 reads in full as CSVRANTEAFF.

Of note for this clone: The CDR3 end falls 3 residues outside the read, so it is completed with the germline J gene. The chain employs TRBV6-2 or TRBV6-3 and TRBJ2-5, with D uncertain. V lost 4 bases, J lost 5 bases, and 5 bases lay in between. The CDR3 spans 11 residues. Germline CDR1 MNHEY, CDR2 SVGEGT. Partial CDR3 DNA: TGTGCCAGCAGTTCTCGGGAGACC. It encodes CASSSRET. The CDR3 as a whole reads CASSSRETQYF.